This is a list of T cell receptor beta chains from one sample in a study of blood T cells in healthy people across ages. In TCRdb, the 5' RACE reads were re-called with MiXCR into one record per CDR3 protein. The sample lists some 700,000 distinct CDR3 sequences, about 40% occurring once. Sequencing was done on a sample of blood. The receptors come from a woman aged 55-75 years in good health. The CDR3 runs from the conserved cysteine through the conserved F or W. A D gene is named only where the DNA matches it firmly. Part of the rows lack a size; the others show once, few, many or a class for expanded clones.

>TRBV10-3|TRBD2|-|TRBJ2-7
TGTTCATTCGCGGCGGGAGCCTACAATGAGCAGTACTTC
CSFAAGAYNEQYF
>TRBV9|-|-|TRBJ2-7
TGTGCCAGCAGCCCCCGGCAGTTCGGAGGCTCCTACGAGCAGTACTTC
CASSPRQFGGSYEQYF
>TRBV6-2/TRBV6-3|-|many|TRBJ2-4
TGTGCCAGCCTCGACGGGGACAAAAACATTCAGTACTTC
CASLDGDKNIQYF
>TRBV12-3/TRBV12-4|TRBD1|-|TRBJ1-5
TGTGCCAGCAGTTTACAGACAGGGCGGGAGCCCCAGCATTTT
CASSLQTGREPQHF
>TRBV25-1|TRBD1|-|TRBJ1-2
TGTGCCAGCAGTCAGGGGACAGCCCTGGGCTACACCTTC
CASSQGTALGYTF
>TRBV12-3/TRBV12-4|-|-|TRBJ1-3
TGTGCCAGCATTTCAACGAGAGGCTCTGGAAACACCATATATTTT
CASISTRGSGNTIYF
>TRBV28|-|-|TRBJ2-7
TGTGCCAGCAGGACCTGGTCCTACGAGCAGTACTTC
CASRTWSYEQYF
>TRBV6-6|-|-|TRBJ2-5
TGTGCCAGCGGATCAGCAGCTCCCACAAGCGAGACCCAGTACTTC
CASGSAAPTSETQYF
>TRBV21-1|-|-|TRBJ1-6
TGTGCCAGCAGCAAATTCGGAAGAGGGCGGCGGGGAATTTCACCCCTCCACTTT
CASSKFGRGRRGISPLHF
>TRBV18|-|few|TRBJ2-7
TGTGCCAGCTCACCACGTCGACAGAGCTCCTACGAGCAGTACTTC
CASSPRRQSSYEQYF
>TRBV7-2|TRBD2|few|TRBJ2-7
TGTGCCAGCAGCTTGCAGACTAGCGGGGGAGAGCAGTACTTC
CASSLQTSGGEQYF
>TRBV7-8|-|few|TRBJ2-7
TGTGCCAGCAGCTTATCTACGGAACTTTCCTACGAGCAGTACTTC
CASSLSTELSYEQYF
>TRBV20-1|TRBD2|few|TRBJ2-5
TGCAGTGCTAGAGATGGTCTAGCGGGAGTGGAGACCCAGTACTTC
CSARDGLAGVETQYF
>TRBV10-3|-|-|TRBJ2-1
TGTGCCATCAGTGAGTCTGCGGAGAACTACAATGAGCAGTTCTTC
CAISESAENYNEQFF
>TRBV12-3/TRBV12-4|-|-|TRBJ1-1
TGTGCCAGCACTCCGGGAATCTGGATGAACACTGAAGCTTTCTTT
CASTPGIWMNTEAFF
>TRBV3-1|-|few|TRBJ2-3
TGTGCCAGCAGCCAACCCTCCACGGGGGGCACAGATACGCAGTATTTT
CASSQPSTGGTDTQYF
>TRBV20-1|TRBD1|few|TRBJ1-5
TGCAGTGCTAGAGTGACAGGGGCCCATCAGCCCCAGCATTTT
CSARVTGAHQPQHF